Sequencing of this T cell receptor (beta chain) was carried out in a study of blood T cell repertoires in COVID-19. Across the study: Sources were T cells, B-cell-depleted T cells, or PBMCs; the material itself was cDNA or gDNA.

Original handling: By means of reference gene primer amplification, nucleated cell counts were estimated. Measured with immunoSEQ multiplex PCR; TCRdb has only the in-frame clones, and not every one. D and trimming come from the DNA, and the V and J calls and clone size come from that table. The sample holds a few hundred thousand clones, about nine tenths seen once. The ends lost 5 bases at V and 4 bases at J; junction bases unmatched: 18. The CDR3 loop spans 18 amino acids. Per the germline V gene, CDR1 is SGHTA and CDR2 is FQGNSA. Sample: peripheral blood. This rearrangement joins TRBV7-2 to TRBJ2-5; 8 bases line up with TRBD1. The sequence came from a man aged 18 to 29 with active or convalescent COVID-19. CDR3 nucleotide sequence: TGTGCCAGCAGCCTTACTCTCGGGACAGGTTATAACCGAGAGACCCAGTACTTC. This sequence encodes CASSLTLGTGYNRETQYF.